This T cell receptor beta chain came from a study of blood T cell repertoires in COVID-19. Study background: Sites in the United States, Italy and Spain provided acute and convalescent COVID-19 samples. PBMCs, B-cell-depleted T cells, or T cells provided the cDNA or gDNA that made up the material.

The V gene lost 2 bases and the J gene lost 7 bases, with 8 bases spanning the gap. Germline assignment: CDR1 SGHTA and CDR2 FQGTGA. This CDR3 is built from 12 residues. Per the original methods: The assay estimated nucleated cells by amplifying reference gene primers. TCRdb's copy holds only in-frame clones and misses some; the assay was immunoSEQ multiplex PCR. V, J and clone size were drawn from that table, and D and trimming were deduced from the DNA. The sample contains 140,000 or so clones, more than 70% of which appear only once. This chain connects TRBV7-3 to TRBJ1-1, with D perhaps matching TRBD1 (5 bases). Sequences were obtained from peripheral blood. This clonotype originated in a woman aged 45-65 years with acute or convalescent COVID-19. The CDR3: CASSLLQGEAFF. The DNA for the CDR3 is TGTGCCAGCAGCTTACTCCAGGGTGAAGCTTTCTTT.